Shown below are 7 T cell receptor beta chains from a single sample sequenced in a study of neurological immune-mediated disorders. TCRdb used MiXCR to reprocess the 5' RACE reads, holding one entry per CDR3 protein. The table includes 45,000 to 60,000 distinct CDR3 sequences, under 3% detected once. The sample was PBMCs. Source of these receptors: a man between 50 and 59 years old with multiple sclerosis.

This clonotype has a count of ten or more. The chain is built from TRBV7-9 and TRBJ2-7; no firm D call. V lost 2 bases to trimming and J lost 3 bases, with 11 bases between them. The CDR3 contains 14 residues. The germline gives CDR1 SEHNR, CDR2 FQNEAQ (reference sequence). The CDR3 sequence is CASSLIGKHYEQYF. CDR3 bases: TGTGCCAGCAGCTTAATCGGCAAACACTACGAGCAGTACTTC. The full variable domain, in which reference TRBV7-9 and TRBJ2-7 provide the parts outside the CDR3, is DTGVSQNPRHKITKRGQNVTFRCDPISEHNRLYWYRQTLGQGPEFLTYFQNEAQLEKSRLLSDRFSAERPKGSFSTLEIQRTEQGDSAMYLCASSLIGKHYEQYFGPGTRLTVT.

This clonotype showed up many times. The chain couples TRBV7-2 to TRBJ2-1; TRBD1 agrees at 8 bases. CDR1 SGHTA and CDR2 FQGNSA come from the germline V gene. The trim removed 5 bases at V and 6 bases at J, leaving 6 bases unmatched. CDR3 length: 14 amino acids. Here the CDR3 DNA reads TGTGCCAGCAGCCCAGGACAGGGAGGCAATGAGCAGTTCTTC. This translates into CASSPGQGGNEQFF.

The sample holds many counts of this clonotype. This rearrangement joins TRBV20-1 to TRBJ2-5; TRBD2 agrees at 9 bases. The V and J ends lost 3 bases and 4 bases, in that order; junction bases with no gene match: 15. This CDR3 has 17 amino acids. CDR1 is DFQATT, CDR2 SNEGSKA, per germline (reference sequence). CDR3 amino acids: CSASPPAGGNKGETQYF. In DNA form, the CDR3 reads TGCAGTGCTAGCCCACCGGCGGGGGGGAACAAAGGAGAGACCCAGTACTTC.

This clonotype was observed at least ten times. The chain links TRBV5-1 to TRBJ2-7; 7 bases are a match to TRBD1. Germline V gene sequence: CDR1 SGHRS, CDR2 YFSETQ. V shed 4 bases and J 4 bases; nucleotides not matched to a gene: 2. The CDR3 loop spans 12 amino acids. CDR3 region: CASSRDSYEQYF. Written as DNA, the CDR3 is TGCGCCAGCAGCCGGGACAGTTACGAGCAGTACTTC.

This clonotype came up many times. The rearrangement joins TRBV20-1 to TRBJ1-2; no firm D call. The germline V gene has CDR1 DFQATT and CDR2 SNEGSKA (reference sequence). The CDR3 contains 12 residues. Trimming took off 2 bases at V and 4 bases at J, with 8 bases between the two ends. The DNA of the CDR3 is TGCAGTGCTAGACTACAGAGCTATGGCTACACCTTC. Its translation is CSARLQSYGYTF.

This clonotype was picked up many times. V usage is TRBV6-5 and J usage is TRBJ2-3, with 7 bases matching TRBD2. V shed 6 bases and J 5 bases; nucleotides not matched to a gene: 2. The CDR3 spans 12 residues. Germline CDR1 is MNHEY and CDR2 is SVGAGI. DNA of the CDR3: TGTGCCAGCAGACCGGGAGGAGATACGCAGTATTTT. It is translated as CASRPGGDTQYF.

This clonotype was recorded at least ten times. The J gene is TRBJ1-2, the V gene TRBV5-1; 8 bases fit TRBD1. The germline V gene encodes CDR1 SGHRS and CDR2 YFSETQ. This CDR3 is built from 12 residues. With V trimmed by 9 bases and J by 7 bases, 8 bases remained unmatched. In DNA form, the CDR3 reads TGCGCCACCACGGACAGGGTCAGTGGCTACACCTTC. It translates to CATTDRVSGYTF.